The 5 T cell receptor beta chains given below trace back to one sample, sequenced in a study of blood T cell repertoires in COVID-19. Profiling relied on immunoSEQ multiplex PCR, and the TCRdb table lists in-frame clones only, not all of them. The sample holds about 28,000 clones, about two thirds seen once. The sequenced material came from peripheral blood. These receptors were taken from a boy between 2 and 10 years old with active or convalescent COVID-19.

The chain carries TRBV6-2 or TRBV6-3 and TRBJ2-7; 8 bases match TRBD1. CDR3 length equals 17 residues. CDR1 and CDR2 from the germline V gene are MNHEY and SVGEGT. With 2 bases clipped from V and 0 bases from J, the junction kept 9 bases outside the gene matches. CDR3 amino acids: CASSYRPGQGPSYEQYF. CDR3 nucleotides: TGTGCCAGCAGTTACCGTCCCGGACAGGGTCCCTCCTACGAGCAGTACTTC.

The chain couples TRBV4-2 to TRBJ1-6; tentative D call: TRBD1 (5 bases). CDR3 length: 14 residues. V dropped 0 bases and J dropped 9 bases, with 9 bases sitting between them. Germline CDR1 and CDR2: LGHNA and YNFKEQ. Here the CDR3 reads CASSQDRVGSPLHF. As DNA, the CDR3 is TGTGCCAGCAGCCAAGACAGGGTAGGTTCACCCCTCCACTTT.

The chain combines TRBV28 with TRBJ1-1; TRBD1 aligns across 7 bases. The CDR3 loop spans 16 amino acids. The V gene's germline CDR1 is MDHEN and CDR2 SYDVKM. Trimming took 6 bases from V and 1 from J; bases not matched to a gene: 11. In nucleotides, the CDR3 is TGTGCCAGCAGGACTCGACAGGGAGTTTGGAACACTGAAGCTTTCTTT. Translated: CASRTRQGVWNTEAFF. The variable domain in full, completed from reference TRBV28 and TRBJ1-1, reads DVKVTQSSRYLVKRTGEKVFLECVQDMDHENMFWYRQDPGLGLRLIYFSYDVKMKEKGDIPEGYSVSREKKERFSLILESASTNQTSMYLCASRTRQGVWNTEAFFGQGTRLTVV.

The gene calls are TRBV4-1 and TRBJ2-3, with 7 bases fitting TRBD1. Looked up from germline, CDR1 is MGHRA and CDR2 is YSYEKL. The CDR3 runs 16 residues. V lost 4 bases to trimming and J lost 1 base; unmatched junction nucleotides: 8. The CDR3 DNA follows: TGCGCCAGCAGCCCATTACCCGGGACAGGCACAGATACGCAGTATTTT. Translation: CASSPLPGTGTDTQYF.

J is TRBJ1-6 and V is TRBV27, with 7 nucleotides matching TRBD1. V shed 8 bases, J shed 11 bases, and the junction held 9 bases outside the gene matches. CDR1 is MNHEY, CDR2 SMNVEV, per germline (reference sequence). The CDR3 is made up of 13 amino acids. CDR3 in amino acids: CASSERGLTPLHF. CDR3 coding DNA: TGTGCCAGCTCAGAAAGGGGGCTCACACCCCTCCACTTT.